This passage covers 5 T cell receptor beta chains from one sample sequenced in a study of T cells in Graves' hyperthyroidism and ophthalmopathy (dated by TCRdb to between 2018 and 2021). Library method: multiplex PCR. TCRdb lists the instrument as Illumina HiSeq 2000. The TCR beta CDR3 regions were amplified from RNA transcripts. The first round of RT-PCR for the TCR CDR3 was performed with the HTBI primer set and the Qiagen OneStep RT-PCR kit. The public reads were reanalyzed by TCRdb: fastp trimming at Q25, MiXCR alignment, in-frame beta chains only. Entries are consolidated by CDR3 protein sequence, retaining the most common genes and DNA. This sample has about 700,000 distinct CDR3 sequences in its table, and about 15% of those were observed once. Together, the top ten hold about 10% of the sample. Material for sequencing was blood. All receptors derive from a woman between 18 and 30 years old with Graves' hyperthyroidism.

There are many counts of this clonotype. This chain joins TRBV29-1 and TRBJ1-4; D is ambiguous. V gave up 1 base and J gave up 6 bases, with 9 bases separating them. The V gene's germline CDR1 is SQVTM and CDR2 ANQGSEA. The CDR3 is made up of 13 amino acids. CDR3 sequence reads: CSVEVGADEKLFF. Here the CDR3 DNA reads TGCAGCGTTGAAGTAGGTGCGGATGAAAAACTGTTTTTT.

There are many counts of this clonotype. The genes are TRBV7-9 and TRBJ2-5, with D tentatively TRBD1 or TRBD2 (5 bases each). The CDR3 is 12 amino acids. Germline CDR1 reads SEHNR; CDR2 reads FQNEAQ (reference sequence). Trimming shortened V by 5 bases and J by 5 bases, and 9 bases separated the two germline ends. For the CDR3, the DNA is TGTGCCAGCAGCCGGGACGCCGAGACCCAGTACTTC. It codes for CASSRDAETQYF.

This clonotype was picked up many times. This sequence joins TRBV11-2 and TRBJ2-1; D is perhaps TRBD2 (6 bases). V was pared by 2 bases and J by 3 bases, with 8 bases between. CDR1 is SGHAT, CDR2 FQNNGV, per germline. The CDR3 consists of 14 residues. CDR3 amino acids: CASSLRTNYNEQFF. DNA of the CDR3: TGTGCCAGCAGCTTACGGACTAACTACAATGAGCAGTTCTTC. Full variable domain (rest looked up from reference TRBV11-2 and TRBJ2-1): EAGVAQSPRYKIIEKRQSVAFWCNPISGHATLYWYQQILGQGPKLLIQFQNNGVVDDSQLPKDRFSAERLKGVDSTLKIQPAKLEDSAVYLCASSLRTNYNEQFFGPGTRLTVL.

As to this clonotype: A junction boundary mismatches the germline segment, possibly from a read error. The chain employs TRBV7-2 and TRBJ1-2, with TRBD1 as a possible D gene (6 bases). From germline, CDR1 is SGHTA and CDR2 FQGNSA. This CDR3 is 14 amino acids long. This CDR3 reads CAGSLYRTENGYTF. CDR3 sequence (DNA): TGTGCCGGCAGCCTATACCGGACAGAAAATGGCTACACCTTC.

This clonotype was counted ten times or more. The chain employs TRBV7-9 and TRBJ2-7; D gene unclear. The ends were cut back, 5 bases at V and 4 bases at J, with 9 bases in the middle. Germline V gene lookup returns CDR1 SEHNR and CDR2 FQNEAQ (reference sequence). This CDR3 region has 12 residues. The CDR3 DNA reads TGTGCCAGCAGCCAGGACGGTTACGAGCAGTACTTC. Translating gives CASSQDGYEQYF. Using reference TRBV7-9 and TRBJ2-7 for the parts outside the CDR3, the full variable domain is DTGVSQNPRHKITKRGQNVTFRCDPISEHNRLYWYRQTLGQGPEFLTYFQNEAQLEKSRLLSDRFSAERPKGSFSTLEIQRTEQGDSAMYLCASSQDGYEQYFGPGTRLTVT.